This TCR beta chain was retrieved from a study of vaccination effects on CD4 cells after COVID-19. Study as a whole: The median interval between the second dose and post-vaccine sampling was 72 days.

CDR1 and CDR2 from the germline V gene are MNHEY and SVGAGI. V dropped 7 bases and J dropped 2; count of bases not matched to a gene: 5. The CDR3 has 14 residues. Following 10 days of culture, CD4+ T cells were isolated. Everyone in the study got two shots of either the BNT162b2 or mRNA-1273 vaccine. Previously uninfected by SARS-CoV-2, the vaccine recipients also showed negative nucleocapsid antibodies. The repertoire was sequenced with immunoSEQ multiplex PCR; TCRdb's copy has only in-frame clones and lacks some. The table lists about 40,000 clones, about 70% of them singletons. Note on this clone: Its antigen is unidentified.

Broader study findings: After vaccination, at late timepoints, clones induced by infection and by vaccine contracted markedly.

The chain has TRBV6-5 and TRBJ2-7; the match to TRBD2 covers 10 bases. Specimen: CD4+ T cells from PBMCs cultured without peptide, collected after COVID-19 vaccination. The origin of this receptor is a human donor who received a COVID-19 vaccine. CDR3 amino acids: CASTLLAGAYEQYF. CDR3 sequence (DNA): TGTGCCAGCACCCTGCTAGCGGGAGCCTACGAGCAGTACTTC.